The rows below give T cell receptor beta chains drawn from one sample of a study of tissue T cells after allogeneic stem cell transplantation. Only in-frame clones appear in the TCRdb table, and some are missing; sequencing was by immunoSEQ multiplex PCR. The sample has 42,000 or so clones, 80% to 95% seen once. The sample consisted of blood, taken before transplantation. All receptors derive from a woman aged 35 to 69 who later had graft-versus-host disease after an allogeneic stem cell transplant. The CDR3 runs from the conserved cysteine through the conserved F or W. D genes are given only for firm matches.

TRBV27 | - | CASSPEQGYTEAFF
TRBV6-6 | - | CASSSRPRENTEAFF
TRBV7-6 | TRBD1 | CASRPGQENTEAFF
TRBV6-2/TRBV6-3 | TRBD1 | CASSYGRQGAREQYF
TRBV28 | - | CASRQDLNTEAFF
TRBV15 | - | CATSRGGAGNQPQHF
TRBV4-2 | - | CASSQEGTEYNEKLFF
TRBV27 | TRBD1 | CASSFQTGFEQYF
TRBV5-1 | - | CASSFGGLSTEAFF
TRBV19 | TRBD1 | CASSTGQAEGETQYF
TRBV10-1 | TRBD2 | CASRSTSGNTGELFF
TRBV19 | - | CASRTEHWGYTF
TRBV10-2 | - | CASSDFSRYNEQFF
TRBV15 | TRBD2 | CATSREPSGSIDTQYF
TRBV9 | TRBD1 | CASSAGTGIGYTF
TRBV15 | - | CATSSFTGAGKKLFF
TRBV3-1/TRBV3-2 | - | CASRPQGSGNTIYF
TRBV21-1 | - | CASSKDPANSYNEQFF
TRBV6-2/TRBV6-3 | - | CASSSPSQETQYF
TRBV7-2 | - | CASSFNNGNQPQHF
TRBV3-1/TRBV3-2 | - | CASSQDLARFSTDTQYF
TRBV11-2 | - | CASSLEGAGTDTQYF
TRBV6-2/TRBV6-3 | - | CASSRISGTEAYGYTF
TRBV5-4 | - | CASSLRPPGETQYF
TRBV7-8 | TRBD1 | CASSPRTGTEAFF
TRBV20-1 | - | CSARRGNEQFF
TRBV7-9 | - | CASSQNGNQPQHF
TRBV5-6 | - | CASSIGTTYEQYF
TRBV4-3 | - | CASSQEGAGANVLTF
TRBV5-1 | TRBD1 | CASRRQGSTPNEKLFF
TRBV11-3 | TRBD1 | CASSAGTGKSSGANVLTF
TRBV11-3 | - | CASSFSRGADTQYF
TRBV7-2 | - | CASSLSHQNTEAFF
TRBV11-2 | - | CASSLTKNTEAFF
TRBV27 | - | CASSLSKQPHYEQYF
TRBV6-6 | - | CAIRGSNQPQHF
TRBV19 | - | CASSIGGALAKNIQYF
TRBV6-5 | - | CASSYSKSGLRTEAFF
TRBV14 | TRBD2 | CASSPLGLAGDHEQFF
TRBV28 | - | CASSSLTEQYF
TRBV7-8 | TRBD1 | CASAGGQGREKLFF
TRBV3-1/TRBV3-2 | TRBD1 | CASSLSGTGSHEQFF
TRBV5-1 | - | CASSLSPVVTDTQYF
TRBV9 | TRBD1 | CASSYDRGHTGELFF
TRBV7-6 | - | CASSRMGLIQETQYF
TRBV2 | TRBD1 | CASSYSTGATGELFF
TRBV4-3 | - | CASSQGLTPQSDGYGYTF
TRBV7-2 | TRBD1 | CASSLVGYGTGAYEQYF
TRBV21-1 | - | CAIQETQYF
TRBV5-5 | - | CASSLEVRTYEQYF
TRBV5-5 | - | CASSFSPRTLETPLHF
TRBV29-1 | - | CSVDTAGETQYF